The clone carrying this TCR beta chain was seen ten or more times. These data belong to a study of early T cells in non-severe SARS-CoV-2 infection. MiXCR was run by TCRdb on the 5' RACE reads, yielding one entry per CDR3 protein. The table includes about 18,000 distinct CDR3 sequences, 5.9% detected once. The CDR3 has 14 amino acids. Trimming took 0 bases from V and 5 from J, leaving 12 bases between them. Germline V lookup: CDR1 DFQATT, CDR2 SNEGSKA (reference sequence). The rearrangement joins TRBV20-1 to TRBJ2-3; D unresolved. Sequencing used whole blood. This receptor was obtained from an adult who was a healthcare worker with PCR-confirmed SARS-CoV-2 infection or an uninfected control (not recorded which). The DNA of the CDR3 is TGCAGTGCTAGAGATCCGGTCGTCCTAGATACGCAGTATTTT. This encodes CSARDPVVLDTQYF.